Listed below are T cell receptor beta chains from one sample, sequenced in a study of beta chain features in type 1 diabetes. This table comes from immunoSEQ multiplex PCR, and its TCRdb copy is limited to in-frame clones, with some not included. The table shows about 220,000 clones, with about a tenth occurring only once. Sequencing was performed on central memory CD4+ T cells from blood. The receptors were gathered from a man aged 18-30 years in good health. CDR3s include the opening cysteine and the closing phenylalanine or tryptophan. The order of the fields is J gene, D gene, V gene, clone size, CDR3 length, CDR3 DNA, CDR3 protein. D genes are given only for firm matches. Clone size appears in some rows only: once, few, many, or a class for an expanded clone.

j_call: TRBJ2-3
d_call: .
v_call: TRBV30
clone_size: .
cdr3_length: 13
cdr3_nt: TGTGCCTGGGCGGGGAGGTTCGCAGATACGCAGTATTTT
cdr3_aa: CAWAGRFADTQYF

j_call: TRBJ2-2
d_call: TRBD2
v_call: TRBV6-5
clone_size: .
cdr3_length: 15
cdr3_nt: TGTGCCAGCAAACTAGCGGGAGCCGGTGGCGGGGAGCTGTTTTTT
cdr3_aa: CASKLAGAGGGELFF

j_call: TRBJ2-5
d_call: .
v_call: TRBV28
clone_size: .
cdr3_length: 15
cdr3_nt: TGTGCCAGCAGTCCTCCGGGCCTTTCGGAAGAGACCCAGTACTTC
cdr3_aa: CASSPPGLSEETQYF

j_call: TRBJ2-2
d_call: .
v_call: TRBV5-1
clone_size: many
cdr3_length: 15
cdr3_nt: TGCGCCAGCAGCTTGGAGGTCAGACTCACCGGGGAGCTGTTTTTT
cdr3_aa: CASSLEVRLTGELFF

j_call: TRBJ1-5
d_call: .
v_call: TRBV28
clone_size: .
cdr3_length: 14
cdr3_nt: TGTGCCAGCAGTTTGGGAGGGAACAATCAGCCCCAGCATTTT
cdr3_aa: CASSLGGNNQPQHF

j_call: TRBJ1-4
d_call: TRBD1
v_call: TRBV30
clone_size: few
cdr3_length: 14
cdr3_nt: TGTTCCTGCCTAGACAGGGGCGGGAATGAAAAACTGTTTTTT
cdr3_aa: CSCLDRGGNEKLFF

j_call: TRBJ2-1
d_call: .
v_call: TRBV5-4
clone_size: .
cdr3_length: 15
cdr3_nt: TGTGCCAGCAGCTCCGGGACGGCTACCTACAATGAGCAGTTCTTC
cdr3_aa: CASSSGTATYNEQFF

j_call: TRBJ2-1
d_call: .
v_call: TRBV29-1
clone_size: .
cdr3_length: 12
cdr3_nt: TGCAGCGTTGGCCGCTCCTACAATGAGCAGTTCTTC
cdr3_aa: CSVGRSYNEQFF

j_call: TRBJ2-7
d_call: TRBD2
v_call: TRBV30
clone_size: .
cdr3_length: 20
cdr3_nt: TGTGCCTGGAGTGGGTCCACCGGGACTAGCGGGAGGGTTATGTCCTACGAGCAGTACTTC
cdr3_aa: CAWSGSTGTSGRVMSYEQYF

j_call: TRBJ2-7
d_call: .
v_call: TRBV25-1
clone_size: few
cdr3_length: 13
cdr3_nt: TGTGCCAGCAGTGACGCTACGGGGTACGAGCAGTACTTC
cdr3_aa: CASSDATGYEQYF

j_call: TRBJ2-7
d_call: TRBD1
v_call: TRBV25-1
clone_size: few
cdr3_length: 15
cdr3_nt: TGTGCCAGCAGTCTCCAGGACAGGGGTCTCTACGAGCAGTACTTC
cdr3_aa: CASSLQDRGLYEQYF

j_call: TRBJ2-3
d_call: .
v_call: TRBV9
clone_size: .
cdr3_length: 13
cdr3_nt: TGTGCCAGCAGCTCTTATCTCGCAGATACGCAGTATTTT
cdr3_aa: CASSSYLADTQYF

j_call: TRBJ1-4
d_call: .
v_call: TRBV5-4
clone_size: many
cdr3_length: 13
cdr3_nt: TGTGCCAGCAGCTCCGGCAGAAATGAAAAACTGTTTTTT
cdr3_aa: CASSSGRNEKLFF

j_call: TRBJ2-3
d_call: .
v_call: TRBV11-2
clone_size: few
cdr3_length: 15
cdr3_nt: TGTGCCAGCAGCCCCCTTGCCCTTGGGGGAGATACGCAGTATTTT
cdr3_aa: CASSPLALGGDTQYF

j_call: TRBJ2-4
d_call: .
v_call: TRBV7-6
clone_size: .
cdr3_length: 13
cdr3_nt: TGTGCCAGCAGCTTATCGCCCCAAAACATTCAGTACTTC
cdr3_aa: CASSLSPQNIQYF

j_call: TRBJ1-1
d_call: .
v_call: TRBV29-1
clone_size: few
cdr3_length: 12
cdr3_nt: TGCAGCGTGAGGGAGTCGAACACTGAAGCTTTCTTT
cdr3_aa: CSVRESNTEAFF

j_call: TRBJ2-5
d_call: .
v_call: TRBV2
clone_size: .
cdr3_length: 14
cdr3_nt: TGTGCCAGCAGTGAGGCGCTAGCGAAAGAGACCCAGTACTTC
cdr3_aa: CASSEALAKETQYF

j_call: TRBJ1-1
d_call: .
v_call: TRBV18
clone_size: .
cdr3_length: 12
cdr3_nt: TGTGCCAGCTCACCCGGGAGGTTTGAAGCTTTCTTT
cdr3_aa: CASSPGRFEAFF

j_call: TRBJ2-7
d_call: TRBD2
v_call: TRBV28
clone_size: .
cdr3_length: 15
cdr3_nt: TGTGCCAGCACCACATTACTAGCGGCCTCCTACGAGCAGTACTTC
cdr3_aa: CASTTLLAASYEQYF

j_call: TRBJ2-7
d_call: .
v_call: TRBV4-2
clone_size: .
cdr3_length: 14
cdr3_nt: TGTGCCAGCAGCCAAGAAGGGCACCCCTACGAGCAGTACTTC
cdr3_aa: CASSQEGHPYEQYF

j_call: TRBJ2-2
d_call: .
v_call: TRBV7-3
clone_size: .
cdr3_length: 13
cdr3_nt: TGTGCCAGCAGCCCCGGGACCACCGGGGAGCTGTTTTTT
cdr3_aa: CASSPGTTGELFF

j_call: TRBJ2-7
d_call: TRBD2
v_call: TRBV7-2
clone_size: few
cdr3_length: 14
cdr3_nt: TGTGCCAGCAGCGCAGAACTAGCGGGTACCGAGCAGTACTTC
cdr3_aa: CASSAELAGTEQYF

j_call: TRBJ2-7
d_call: .
v_call: TRBV28
clone_size: few
cdr3_length: 13
cdr3_nt: TGTGCCAGCAGTTTAGACGGACCCTACGAGCAGTACTTC
cdr3_aa: CASSLDGPYEQYF

j_call: TRBJ1-1
d_call: .
v_call: TRBV29-1
clone_size: .
cdr3_length: 13
cdr3_nt: TGCAGCGTTGATCGGGGGGCACGGACTGAAGCTTTCTTT
cdr3_aa: CSVDRGARTEAFF